These T cell receptor beta chains were read from a single sample in a study of blood T cell repertoires in COVID-19. Clones were sequenced by immunoSEQ multiplex PCR, and TCRdb holds only the in-frame ones, with some missing. The sample yields about 180,000 clones, roughly three quarters seen once. Material for sequencing was PBMCs or T cells enriched from blood (not recorded which). The receptors stem from a man aged 55 to 70 who had been exposed to COVID-19. Both conserved end residues are part of each CDR3. The D gene is left open where the match is weak. Only some rows state a clone size, as once, few, many or a class for expanded clones.

>-|TRBV25-1|TRBJ1-4|TRBD1
CASSERRQGTNEKLFF
TGTGCCAGCAGTGAGAGAAGACAGGGAACTAATGAAAAACTGTTTTTT
>-|TRBV11-3|TRBJ1-2|TRBD1
CASSLDRAASGYTF
TGTGCCAGCAGCCTCGACAGGGCGGCGAGTGGCTACACCTTC
>-|TRBV28|TRBJ2-7|TRBD1
CASSAGTAGYEQYF
TGTGCCAGCTCGGCCGGGACAGCCGGCTACGAGCAGTACTTC
>-|TRBV11-3|TRBJ2-7|-
CASSQARRAGYEQYF
TGTGCCAGCAGCCAAGCGAGGAGGGCCGGGTACGAGCAGTACTTC
>few|TRBV24-1|TRBJ2-5|-
CATSDRVGGTTPQETQYF
TGTGCCACCAGTGATAGGGTGGGCGGGACCACCCCCCAAGAGACCCAGTACTTC
>once|TRBV5-1|TRBJ2-1|TRBD2
CASSYGASGSQGEQFF
TGCGCCAGCAGCTACGGGGCTAGCGGGAGTCAGGGTGAGCAGTTCTTC
>-|TRBV7-2|TRBJ2-1|-
CASSLQQGSGNEQFF
TGTGCCAGCAGCTTACAACAGGGAAGTGGAAATGAGCAGTTCTTC
>few|TRBV30|TRBJ2-2|TRBD2
CAWSVAGVRTGELFF
TGTGCCTGGAGCGTAGCGGGAGTACGTACCGGGGAGCTGTTTTTT
>-|TRBV28|TRBJ2-7|TRBD1
CASSLFPGQGVYEQYF
TGTGCCAGCAGTTTATTTCCGGGACAGGGGGTTTACGAGCAGTACTTC
>few|TRBV25-1|TRBJ2-7|-
CASSDQIRGSYEQYF
TGTGCCAGCAGTGACCAAATCAGGGGAAGCTACGAGCAGTACTTC
>-|TRBV27|TRBJ2-7|TRBD2
CASSLSPLAGGPGSEQYF
TGTGCCAGCAGTTTATCACCCCTAGCGGGAGGGCCGGGTAGCGAGCAGTACTTC
>-|TRBV10-2|TRBJ1-5|-
CASSESWAGDNQPQHF
TGCGCCAGCAGTGAGTCGTGGGCCGGCGACAATCAGCCCCAGCATTTT
>-|TRBV28|TRBJ1-4|TRBD1
CASSLGGQGNEKLFF
TGTGCCAGCAGTTTAGGTGGACAGGGAAATGAAAAACTGTTTTTT
>-|TRBV4-2|TRBJ2-7|-
CASSQEGGQPGYEQYF
TGTGCCAGCAGCCAAGAGGGGGGACAGCCGGGCTACGAGCAGTACTTC
>few|TRBV28|TRBJ2-7|TRBD1
CASNSQGLPYEQYF
TGTGCCAGCAACTCACAGGGGTTACCCTACGAGCAGTACTTC
>-|TRBV7-3|TRBJ2-1|-
CASSLQGLNEQFF
TGTGCCAGCAGCTTACAGGGTCTCAATGAGCAGTTCTTC
>few|TRBV4-2|TRBJ2-1|-
CASSQDAGAGYNEQFF
TGTGCCAGCAGCCAAGATGCGGGGGCTGGATACAATGAGCAGTTCTTC
>once|TRBV29-1|TRBJ1-4|-
CSVTLGPEKLFF
TGCAGCGTGACCCTGGGGCCTGAAAAACTGTTTTTT
>once|TRBV5-1|TRBJ2-7|-
CASSWERDSPFQYF
TGCGCCAGCAGCTGGGAAAGGGACTCCCCCTTTCAGTACTTC
>-|TRBV11-3|TRBJ2-6|-
CASSSDGSSSGANVLTF
TGTGCCAGCAGTTCCGACGGGAGTAGCTCTGGGGCCAACGTCCTGACTTTC
>few|TRBV5-6|TRBJ1-2|TRBD1
CASSAGQGAYGYTF
TGTGCCAGCAGCGCAGGACAGGGGGCGTATGGCTACACCTTC
>-|TRBV27|TRBJ2-7|TRBD2
CASSLSYRASGIREEQYF
TGTGCCAGCAGTTTATCGTATCGGGCTAGCGGGATCCGCGAAGAGCAGTACTTC
>-|TRBV18|TRBJ1-1|-
CASSPRTDPEAFF
TGTGCCAGCTCACCACGGACAGATCCTGAAGCTTTCTTT
>few|TRBV7-6|TRBJ1-2|-
CASSWRVSGDYGYTF
TGTGCCAGCAGCTGGCGTGTTTCAGGGGACTATGGCTACACCTTC
>once|TRBV12-3/TRBV12-4|TRBJ1-2|-
CASSLDEIYGYTF
TGTGCCAGCAGTTTAGACGAGATCTATGGCTACACCTTC
>-|TRBV7-9|TRBJ2-1|TRBD2
CASSSRESGYNEQFF
TGTGCCAGCAGCTCGCGGGAGTCGGGCTACAATGAGCAGTTCTTC
>-|TRBV7-6|TRBJ1-1|-
CASSLVGGGEAFF
TGTGCCAGCAGCTTAGTCGGGGGGGGTGAAGCTTTCTTT
>-|TRBV19|TRBJ2-1|-
CASGANSYNEQFF
TGTGCCAGTGGGGCTAACTCCTACAATGAGCAGTTCTTC
>few|TRBV28|TRBJ1-1|-
CASSPGGFIEAFF
TGTGCCAGCAGTCCCGGAGGGTTCATTGAAGCTTTCTTT
>-|TRBV5-1|TRBJ2-2|TRBD2
CASSSGLAPETGELFF
TGCGCCAGCAGCTCGGGACTAGCACCAGAGACCGGGGAGCTGTTTTTT
>-|TRBV24-1|TRBJ2-6|-
CATSDPSGAGANVLTF
TGTGCCACCAGTGACCCATCAGGGGCTGGGGCCAACGTCCTGACTTTC
>-|TRBV11-2|TRBJ1-3|TRBD1
CASSPLTGYHGNTIYF
TGTGCCAGCAGCCCCCTGACAGGGTATCATGGAAACACCATATATTTT
>-|TRBV2|TRBJ2-1|-
CASGESSYNEQFF
TGTGCCAGCGGGGAGAGCTCCTACAATGAGCAGTTCTTC
>-|TRBV11-2|TRBJ2-1|TRBD2
CASSWTSGFYNEQFF
TGTGCCAGCAGCTGGACTAGCGGGTTTTACAATGAGCAGTTCTTC
>few|TRBV3-1/TRBV3-2|TRBJ2-2|TRBD2
CASSWAGTSGELFF
TGTGCCAGCAGCTGGGCAGGGACTAGCGGGGAGCTGTTTTTT
>-|TRBV29-1|TRBJ1-4|TRBD1
CSAETGGDEKLFF
TGCAGCGCGGAAACAGGGGGCGATGAAAAACTGTTTTTT
>-|TRBV13|TRBJ2-3|-
CASSLLAAGQYF
TGTGCCAGCAGCTTACTGGCGGCGGGGCAGTATTTT
>once|TRBV2|TRBJ2-1|-
CASSETAPATHEQFF
TGTGCCAGCAGTGAAACCGCCCCCGCTACCCATGAGCAGTTCTTC
>-|TRBV7-3|TRBJ2-1|-
CASSFGISYNEQFF
TGTGCCAGCAGCTTCGGGATCTCCTACAATGAGCAGTTCTTC
>-|TRBV7-2|TRBJ2-1|-
CASSLGREYNEQFF
TGTGCCAGCAGCTTGGGGCGGGAATACAATGAGCAGTTCTTC
>-|TRBV3-1/TRBV3-2|TRBJ2-7|-
CASSQDGSRRGPEQYF
TGTGCCAGCAGCCAAGATGGGTCCCGTAGGGGTCCCGAGCAGTACTTC
>-|TRBV5-1|TRBJ2-7|-
CASSLNTNSYEQYF
TGCGCCAGCAGCTTGAATACTAACTCCTACGAGCAGTACTTC
>-|TRBV28|TRBJ1-2|-
CASSPTGSYGYTF
TGTGCCAGCAGTCCCACAGGTTCCTATGGCTACACCTTC